This T cell receptor (beta chain) is drawn from a study of beta chain features in type 1 diabetes. Overall study: Patients looked much like healthy donors when it came to age, gender and cell yields.

Sequencing targeted expressed TCRB transcripts, as all isolated RNA had been reverse transcribed. Roughly 3.6 million reads per sample on average were obtained from naive, central memory and regulatory T cell samples. Generated by immunoSEQ multiplex PCR, the TCRdb table keeps only in-frame clones and is missing some. The sample yields some 250,000 clones, 14% seen once. The study, taken as a whole, reports: Equally in patients and controls, PCR might preferentially amplify shorter templates. In all four CD4+ subsets, TCRB CDR3 length was significantly, moderately reduced in type 1 diabetes. In the patient group, naive, central memory and Treg TCRB repertoires seemed more alike than in the healthy donor group.

On this clone itself: The antigen remains undetermined.

The CDR3 totals 17 residues. The V end was cut by 6 bases, the J end by 5 bases, with 23 bases between. Germline V gene data show CDR1 as LGHNT and CDR2 as FRNRAP. Sequencing used naive CD4+ T cells from blood. This rearrangement joins TRBV12-5 to TRBJ2-1; TRBD2 is a possible D gene (6 bases). The sequence was collected from a man aged 30-40 years with type 1 diabetes. The CDR3 DNA reads as TGTGCTAGTGGCACGGCTGGCTCGGCGGGACCCAACAATGAGCAGTTCTTC. It is translated as CASGTAGSAGPNNEQFF.